This T cell receptor beta chain was captured in a study of regulatory T cells in long-lasting Graves disease. The CDR3 has 14 amino acids. Deletions cut 7 bases from V and 2 bases from J, with 15 bases between. Germline loops: CDR1 SGHTA, CDR2 FQGNSA. For TCR beta, libraries came from iRepertoire HTBI primers and Arm-PCR of CDR3 regions. Via MiXCR, TCRdb re-called the multiplex PCR reads, giving one row per CDR3 protein. This table has 310,000 or so distinct CDR3 sequences, about 19% appearing once. Noted time point: persistent/refractory GD, antithyroid drugs over 5 years with positive TRAb. PBMCs provided the RNA from which the TCR library was made. This clonotype occurred many times.

The chain combines TRBV7-2 with TRBJ2-7, with no clear D. This receptor was obtained from a female donor with Graves disease. The specimen comprised peripheral blood mononuclear cells (PBMCs), sampled when the disease was refractory, from a patient treated with antithyroid drugs. For the CDR3, the DNA is TGTGCCAGCACGCCCCCCGAGAGGCCCTACGAGCAGTACTTC. Residues: CASTPPERPYEQYF.